The sequence of this TCR beta chain was determined in a study of cytomegalovirus exposure and HLA in healthy donors. The primer mix had 60 Vbeta and 13 Jbeta primers. Generated by immunoSEQ multiplex PCR, the TCRdb table keeps only in-frame clones and is missing some. Of about 130,000 clones in the sample, about 77% are singletons; the top ten hold about 1.3%. V shed 0 bases and J 8 bases; nucleotides not matched to a gene: 7. Germline lookup yields CDR1 KGHSH and CDR2 LQKENI. CDR3 length equals 16 residues. This clonotype was obtained from a man in his fifties or sixties in good health and CMV-seronegative. Material: PBMCs. The rearrangement uses TRBV18 and TRBJ2-3; 11 bases map to TRBD2. CDR3 nucleotides: TGTGCCAGCTCACCACCCCTAGCGGGAGGTACTGGTACGCAGTATTTT. Amino acids: CASSPPLAGGTGTQYF.